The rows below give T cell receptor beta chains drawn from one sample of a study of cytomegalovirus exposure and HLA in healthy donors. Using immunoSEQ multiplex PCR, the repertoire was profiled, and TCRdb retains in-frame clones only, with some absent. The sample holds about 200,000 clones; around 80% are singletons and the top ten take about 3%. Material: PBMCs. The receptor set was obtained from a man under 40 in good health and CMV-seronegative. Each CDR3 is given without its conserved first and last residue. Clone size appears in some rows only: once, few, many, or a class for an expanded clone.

cdr3_aa: ASSLDSYQPQH
j_call: TRBJ1-5
v_call: TRBV11-2
clone_size: -

cdr3_aa: ASSLGTGSSGANVLT
j_call: TRBJ2-6
v_call: TRBV7-9
clone_size: -

cdr3_aa: ASSQDTDPYGYT
j_call: TRBJ1-2
v_call: TRBV4-1
clone_size: -

cdr3_aa: ASRGEGTQY
j_call: TRBJ2-5
v_call: TRBV7-9
clone_size: -

cdr3_aa: ASSLDRGLAEAF
j_call: TRBJ1-1
v_call: TRBV5-1
clone_size: -

cdr3_aa: ASSFTGTANYEQY
j_call: -
v_call: TRBV7-9
clone_size: -

cdr3_aa: ASSRSGGGANTGELF
j_call: TRBJ2-2
v_call: TRBV4-1
clone_size: -

cdr3_aa: ASSSPAVYNEQF
j_call: TRBJ2-1
v_call: TRBV11-3
clone_size: -

cdr3_aa: ASSLGQGAVYEQY
j_call: TRBJ2-7
v_call: TRBV5-1
clone_size: -

cdr3_aa: ASSFGGSDTGELF
j_call: TRBJ2-2
v_call: TRBV11-2
clone_size: -

cdr3_aa: ASSPQERISYEQY
j_call: TRBJ2-7
v_call: TRBV18
clone_size: -

cdr3_aa: ASSLRGSYNEQF
j_call: TRBJ2-1
v_call: TRBV27
clone_size: -

cdr3_aa: ASSPRTGGYEQY
j_call: TRBJ2-7
v_call: TRBV7-9
clone_size: -

cdr3_aa: ASSSSGGGGGYT
j_call: TRBJ1-2
v_call: TRBV6-5
clone_size: -

cdr3_aa: ASSQVLDRGQSTGELF
j_call: TRBJ2-2
v_call: TRBV4-3
clone_size: -

cdr3_aa: ASRKGAGDFNEQF
j_call: TRBJ2-1
v_call: TRBV5-4
clone_size: -

cdr3_aa: ASRWSGSSYNEQF
j_call: TRBJ2-1
v_call: TRBV27
clone_size: few

cdr3_aa: ASSQAGYEQY
j_call: TRBJ2-7
v_call: TRBV7-6
clone_size: -

cdr3_aa: ASRTTGNEQF
j_call: TRBJ2-1
v_call: TRBV2
clone_size: -

cdr3_aa: ASSRGQSSQGYT
j_call: TRBJ1-2
v_call: TRBV28
clone_size: -

cdr3_aa: ASSSLSGGLTDTQY
j_call: TRBJ2-3
v_call: TRBV27
clone_size: -

cdr3_aa: ASSFRGRNSNQPQH
j_call: TRBJ1-5
v_call: TRBV6-6
clone_size: -

cdr3_aa: ASSVVAGTGYTGELF
j_call: TRBJ2-2
v_call: TRBV9
clone_size: once

cdr3_aa: ASSLRGQDYEQY
j_call: TRBJ2-7
v_call: TRBV11-2
clone_size: -

cdr3_aa: ASSPDSQALNTEAF
j_call: TRBJ1-1
v_call: TRBV5-1
clone_size: once

cdr3_aa: ASSPWGQPGGYT
j_call: TRBJ1-2
v_call: TRBV18
clone_size: -

cdr3_aa: ASSDRKGVQY
j_call: TRBJ2-7
v_call: TRBV7-9
clone_size: -

cdr3_aa: ASSIRQGGLTEAF
j_call: TRBJ1-1
v_call: TRBV19
clone_size: -

cdr3_aa: ASRGPDLNTEAF
j_call: TRBJ1-1
v_call: TRBV7-8
clone_size: -

cdr3_aa: ASLLRYSDTEAF
j_call: TRBJ1-1
v_call: TRBV27
clone_size: -

cdr3_aa: SVTATDYGYT
j_call: TRBJ1-2
v_call: TRBV29-1
clone_size: once

cdr3_aa: ATEGQQYYDEQF
j_call: TRBJ2-1
v_call: TRBV10-1
clone_size: -